The clone carrying this T cell receptor beta chain was observed many times. The data originate from a study of blood T cells in healthy people across ages. This CDR3 is 13 amino acids long. V shed 6 bases and J shed 1 base, with 4 bases lying between them. Germline CDR1 is SEHNR and CDR2 is FQNEAQ (reference sequence). The use of a sample-barcoded 5' primer and a J-beta primer mix characterized a second PCR of 7 to 11 cycles. Each TCR beta cDNA got a 12-nucleotide random molecular identifier. Each CDR3 protein gets one entry after TCRdb re-called the 5' RACE reads with MiXCR. The table shows over 700,000 distinct CDR3 sequences, with 20% to 30% occurring only once. The data were also submitted as part of a second study, on T cells of mothers and their children.

The sequencing sample was made of blood. The V call is TRBV7-9, the J call TRBJ2-6; no definite D call. The TCR sequence derives from a boy aged 5-17 years in good health. In DNA form, the CDR3 reads TGTGCCAGCAGGACATCTGGGGCCAACGTCCTGACTTTC. Its translation: CASRTSGANVLTF. Supplemented by reference TRBV7-9 and TRBJ2-6, the full variable domain reads DTGVSQNPRHKITKRGQNVTFRCDPISEHNRLYWYRQTLGQGPEFLTYFQNEAQLEKSRLLSDRFSAERPKGSFSTLEIQRTEQGDSAMYLCASRTSGANVLTFGAGSRLTVL.